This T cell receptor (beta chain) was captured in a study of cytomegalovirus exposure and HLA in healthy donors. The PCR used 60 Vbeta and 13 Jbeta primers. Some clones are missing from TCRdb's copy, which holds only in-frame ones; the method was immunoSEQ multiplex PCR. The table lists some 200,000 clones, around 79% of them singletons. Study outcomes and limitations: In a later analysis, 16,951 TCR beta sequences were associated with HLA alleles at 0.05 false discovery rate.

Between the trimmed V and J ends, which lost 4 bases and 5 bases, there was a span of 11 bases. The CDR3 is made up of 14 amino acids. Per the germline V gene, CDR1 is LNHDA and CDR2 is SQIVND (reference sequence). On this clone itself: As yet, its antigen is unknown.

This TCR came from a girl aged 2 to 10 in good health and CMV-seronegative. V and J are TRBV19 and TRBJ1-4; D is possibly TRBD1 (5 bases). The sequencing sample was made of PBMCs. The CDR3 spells CASSSRGDNEKLFF. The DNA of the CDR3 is TGTGCCAGTAGTAGCCGGGGGGACAATGAAAAACTGTTTTTT.